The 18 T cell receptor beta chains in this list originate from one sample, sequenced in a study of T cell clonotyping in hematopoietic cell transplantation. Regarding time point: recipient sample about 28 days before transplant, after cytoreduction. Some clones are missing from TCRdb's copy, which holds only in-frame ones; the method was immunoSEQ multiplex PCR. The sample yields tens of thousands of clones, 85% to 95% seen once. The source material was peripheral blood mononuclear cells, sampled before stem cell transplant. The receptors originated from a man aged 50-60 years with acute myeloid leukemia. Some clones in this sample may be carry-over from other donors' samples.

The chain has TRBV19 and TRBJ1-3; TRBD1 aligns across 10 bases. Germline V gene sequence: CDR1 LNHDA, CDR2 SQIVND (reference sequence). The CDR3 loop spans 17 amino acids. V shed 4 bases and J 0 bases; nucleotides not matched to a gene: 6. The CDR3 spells CASSTPGQGSSGNTIYF. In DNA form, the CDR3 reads TGTGCCAGTAGTACGCCGGGACAGGGGAGCTCTGGAAACACCATATATTTT. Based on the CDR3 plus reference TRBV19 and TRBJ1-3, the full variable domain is DGGITQSPKYLFRKEGQNVTLSCEQNLNHDAMYWYRQDPGQGLRLIYYSQIVNDFQKGDIAEGYSVSREKKESFPLTVTSAQKNPTAFYLCASSTPGQGSSGNTIYFGEGSWLTVV.

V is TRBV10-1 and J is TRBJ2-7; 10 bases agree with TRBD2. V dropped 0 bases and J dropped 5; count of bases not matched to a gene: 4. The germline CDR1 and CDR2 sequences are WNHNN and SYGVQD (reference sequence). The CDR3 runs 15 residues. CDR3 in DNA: TGCGCCAGCAGTGAGTCCCTAGCGGGAGTCAACGAGCAGTACTTC. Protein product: CASSESLAGVNEQYF.

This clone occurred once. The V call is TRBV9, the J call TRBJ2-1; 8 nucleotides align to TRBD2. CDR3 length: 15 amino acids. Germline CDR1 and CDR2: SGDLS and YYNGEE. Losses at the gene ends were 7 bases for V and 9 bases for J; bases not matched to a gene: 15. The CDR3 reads CASRRDGLAIGEQFF. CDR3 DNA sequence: TGTGCCAGCCGGAGGGATGGACTAGCAATCGGTGAGCAGTTCTTC.

CDR3 in DNA: TGTGCCAGCACCAGGGTCCTAGCGGGTAGGGAGACCCAGTACTTC. Protein sequence: CASTRVLAGRETQYF. This chain uses TRBV6-1 with TRBJ2-5; TRBD2 matches 8 bases. This CDR3 contains 15 residues. V lost 7 bases to trimming and J lost 5 bases; unmatched junction nucleotides: 12. From germline, CDR1 is MNHNS and CDR2 SASEGT.

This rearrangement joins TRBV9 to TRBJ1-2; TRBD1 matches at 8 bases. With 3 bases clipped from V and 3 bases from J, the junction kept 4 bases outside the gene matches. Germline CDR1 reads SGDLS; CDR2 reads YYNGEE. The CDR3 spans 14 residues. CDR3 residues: CASSAWGQDYGYTF. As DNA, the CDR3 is TGTGCCAGCAGCGCCTGGGGACAGGACTATGGCTACACCTTC.

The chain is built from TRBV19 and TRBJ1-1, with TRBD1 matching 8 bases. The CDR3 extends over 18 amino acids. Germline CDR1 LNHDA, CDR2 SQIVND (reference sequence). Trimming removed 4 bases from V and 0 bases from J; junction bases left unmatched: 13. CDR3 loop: CASSTPRRGRGMNTEAFF. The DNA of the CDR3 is TGTGCCAGTAGTACCCCCCGCAGGGGGCGTGGGATGAACACTGAAGCTTTCTTT.

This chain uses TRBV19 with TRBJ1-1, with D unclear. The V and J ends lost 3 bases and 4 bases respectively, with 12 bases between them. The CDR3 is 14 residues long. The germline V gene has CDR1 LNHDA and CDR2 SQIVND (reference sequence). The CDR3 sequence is CASSIGGSGTEAFF. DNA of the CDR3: TGTGCCAGTAGTATCGGAGGGTCCGGCACTGAAGCTTTCTTT.

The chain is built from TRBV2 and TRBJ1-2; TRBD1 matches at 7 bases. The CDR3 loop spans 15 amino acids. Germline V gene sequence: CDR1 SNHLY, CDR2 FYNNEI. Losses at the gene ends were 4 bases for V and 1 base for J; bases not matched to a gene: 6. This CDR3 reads CASSGSRGYNYGYTF. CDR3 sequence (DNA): TGTGCCAGCAGTGGTAGCAGGGGGTATAACTATGGCTACACCTTC.

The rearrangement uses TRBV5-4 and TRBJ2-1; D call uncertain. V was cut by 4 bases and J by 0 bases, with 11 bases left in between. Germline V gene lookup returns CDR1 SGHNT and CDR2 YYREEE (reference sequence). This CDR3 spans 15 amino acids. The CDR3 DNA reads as TGTGCCAGCAGCCCTACGATGACCTCCTACAATGAGCAGTTCTTC. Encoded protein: CASSPTMTSYNEQFF.

DNA for the CDR3: TGTGCCAGTACTATCAACCCAGGCCAGAGCAATCAGCCCCAGCATTTT. Translated: CASTINPGQSNQPQHF. The chain is built from TRBV19 and TRBJ1-5; D gene unclear. The V gene lost 7 bases and the J gene lost 1 base, with 17 bases spanning the gap. The CDR3 covers 16 residues. Germline-derived CDR1 and CDR2 are LNHDA and SQIVND (reference sequence).

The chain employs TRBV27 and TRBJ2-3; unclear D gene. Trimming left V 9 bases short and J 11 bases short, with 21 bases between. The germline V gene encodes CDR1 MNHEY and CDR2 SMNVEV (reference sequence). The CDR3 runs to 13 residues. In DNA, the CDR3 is TGTGCCAGGAAACCTTCACCACCACCGCTGCAGTATTTT. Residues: CARKPSPPPLQYF.

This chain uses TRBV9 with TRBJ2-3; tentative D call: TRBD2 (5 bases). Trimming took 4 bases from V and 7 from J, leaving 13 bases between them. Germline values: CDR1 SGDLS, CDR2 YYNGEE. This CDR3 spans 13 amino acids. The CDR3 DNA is TGTGCCAGCAGCTTGGGAGTCGGAAATACGCAGTATTTT. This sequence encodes CASSLGVGNTQYF.

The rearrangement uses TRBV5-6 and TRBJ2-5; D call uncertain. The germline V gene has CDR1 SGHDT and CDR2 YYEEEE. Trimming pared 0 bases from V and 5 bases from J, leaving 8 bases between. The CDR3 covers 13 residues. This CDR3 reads CASSLERRETQYF. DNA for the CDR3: TGTGCCAGCAGCTTGGAGAGGCGGGAGACCCAGTACTTC.

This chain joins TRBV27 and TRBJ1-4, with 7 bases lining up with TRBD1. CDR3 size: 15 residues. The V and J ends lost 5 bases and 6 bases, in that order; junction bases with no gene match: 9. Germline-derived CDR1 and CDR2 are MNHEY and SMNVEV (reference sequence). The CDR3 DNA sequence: TGTGCCAGCAGTCAGACAGGGACGTTCGATGAAAAACTGTTTTTT. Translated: CASSQTGTFDEKLFF.

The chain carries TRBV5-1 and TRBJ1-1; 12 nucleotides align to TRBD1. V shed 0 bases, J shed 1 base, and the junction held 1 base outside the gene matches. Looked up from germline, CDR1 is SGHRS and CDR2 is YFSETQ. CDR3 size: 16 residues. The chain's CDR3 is CASSLGDRGQNTEAFF. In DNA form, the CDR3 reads TGCGCCAGCAGCTTGGGGGACAGGGGGCAGAACACTGAAGCTTTCTTT.

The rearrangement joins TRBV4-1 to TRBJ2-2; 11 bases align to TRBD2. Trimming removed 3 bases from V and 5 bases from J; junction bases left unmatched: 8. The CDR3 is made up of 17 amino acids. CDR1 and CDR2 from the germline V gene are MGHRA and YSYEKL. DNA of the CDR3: TGCGCCAGCAGCCATGACGTAGCGGGGGGGCGGACCGGGGAGCTGTTTTTT. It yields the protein CASSHDVAGGRTGELFF.

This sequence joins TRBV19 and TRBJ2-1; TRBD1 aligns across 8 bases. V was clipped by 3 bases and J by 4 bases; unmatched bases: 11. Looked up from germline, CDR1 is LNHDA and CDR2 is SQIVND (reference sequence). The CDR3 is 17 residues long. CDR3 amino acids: CASSIQGAGTLYNEQFF. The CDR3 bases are TGTGCCAGTAGTATTCAGGGGGCGGGGACTCTTTACAATGAGCAGTTCTTC.

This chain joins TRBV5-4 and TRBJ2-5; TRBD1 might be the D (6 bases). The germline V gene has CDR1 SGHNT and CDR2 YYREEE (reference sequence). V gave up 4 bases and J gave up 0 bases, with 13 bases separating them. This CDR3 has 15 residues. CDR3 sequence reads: CASSDQGLYQETQYF. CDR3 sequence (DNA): TGTGCCAGCAGCGACCAGGGGCTGTACCAAGAGACCCAGTACTTC.